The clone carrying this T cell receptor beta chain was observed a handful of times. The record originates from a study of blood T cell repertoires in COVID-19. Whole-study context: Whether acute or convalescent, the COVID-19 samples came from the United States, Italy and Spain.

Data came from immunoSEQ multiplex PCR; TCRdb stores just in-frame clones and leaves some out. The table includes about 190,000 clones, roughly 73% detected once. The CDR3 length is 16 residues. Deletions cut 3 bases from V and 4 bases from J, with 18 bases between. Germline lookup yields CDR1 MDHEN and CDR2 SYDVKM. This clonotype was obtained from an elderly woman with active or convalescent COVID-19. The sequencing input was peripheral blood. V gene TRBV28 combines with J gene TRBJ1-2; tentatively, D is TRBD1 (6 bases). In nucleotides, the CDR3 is TGTGCCAGCAGTTTCCTAGGGGGAGGGGAGCTCTATGGCTACACCTTC. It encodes CASSFLGGGELYGYTF.